The entry below gives a single T cell receptor beta chain sequence along with its context. Trimming removed 3 bases from V and 7 bases from J; junction bases left unmatched: 6. The CDR3 is 15 amino acids. The germline gives CDR1 MNHEY, CDR2 SMNVEV (reference sequence). The sample is drawn from a study of control samples from healthy donors and cancer patients. TCRdb keeps only in-frame clones here, not all; method: immunoSEQ multiplex PCR. The sample contains 99,000 or so clones, about four fifths of which appear only once. The receptor was isolated from a woman in her fifties or sixties in good health. Specimen: blood. The rearrangement joins TRBV27 to TRBJ2-1, with TRBD2 identical over 10 bases. CDR3 sequence reads: CASSFSLAGENEQFF. The DNA of the CDR3 is TGTGCCAGCAGTTTCTCGCTAGCGGGAGAAAATGAGCAGTTCTTC.